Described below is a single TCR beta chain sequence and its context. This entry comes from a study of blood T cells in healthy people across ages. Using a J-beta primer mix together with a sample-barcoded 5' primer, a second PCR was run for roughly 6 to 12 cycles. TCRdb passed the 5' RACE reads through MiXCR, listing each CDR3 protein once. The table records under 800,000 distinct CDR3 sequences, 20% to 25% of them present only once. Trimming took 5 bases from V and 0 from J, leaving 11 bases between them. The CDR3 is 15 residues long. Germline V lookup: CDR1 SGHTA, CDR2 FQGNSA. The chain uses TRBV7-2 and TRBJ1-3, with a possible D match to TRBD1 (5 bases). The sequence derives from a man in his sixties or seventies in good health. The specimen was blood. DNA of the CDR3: TGTGCCAGCAGCGTAACAGGACGCTCTGGAAACACCATATATTTT. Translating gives CASSVTGRSGNTIYF.